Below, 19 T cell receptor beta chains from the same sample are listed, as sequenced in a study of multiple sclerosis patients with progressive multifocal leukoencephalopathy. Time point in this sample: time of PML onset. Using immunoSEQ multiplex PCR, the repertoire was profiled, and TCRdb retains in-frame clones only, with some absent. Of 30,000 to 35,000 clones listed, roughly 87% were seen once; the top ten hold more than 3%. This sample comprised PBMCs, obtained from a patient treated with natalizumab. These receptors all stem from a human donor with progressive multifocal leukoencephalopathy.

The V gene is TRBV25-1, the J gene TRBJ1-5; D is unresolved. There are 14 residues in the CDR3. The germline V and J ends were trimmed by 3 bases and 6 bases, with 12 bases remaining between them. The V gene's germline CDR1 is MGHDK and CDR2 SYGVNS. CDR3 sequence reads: CASSDRKASQPQHF. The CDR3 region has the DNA TGTGCCAGCAGTGACCGAAAGGCAAGTCAGCCCCAGCATTTT.

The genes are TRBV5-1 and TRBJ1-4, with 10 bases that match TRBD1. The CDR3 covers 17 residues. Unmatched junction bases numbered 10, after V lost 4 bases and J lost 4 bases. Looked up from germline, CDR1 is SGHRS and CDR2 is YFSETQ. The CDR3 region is CASSLAGTGAFNEKLFF. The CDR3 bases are TGCGCCAGCAGCCTGGCCGGGACAGGGGCCTTTAATGAAAAACTGTTTTTT.

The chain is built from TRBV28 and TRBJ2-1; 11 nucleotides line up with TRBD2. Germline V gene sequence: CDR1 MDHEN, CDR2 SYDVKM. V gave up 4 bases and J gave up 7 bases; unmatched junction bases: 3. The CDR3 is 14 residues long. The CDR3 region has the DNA TGTGCCAGCAGTTCGAGGACTAGCGGGAATGAGCAGTTCTTC. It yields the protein CASSSRTSGNEQFF.

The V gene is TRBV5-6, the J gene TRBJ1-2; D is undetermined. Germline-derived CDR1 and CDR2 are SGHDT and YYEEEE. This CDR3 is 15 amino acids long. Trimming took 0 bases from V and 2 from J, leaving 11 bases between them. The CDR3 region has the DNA TGTGCCAGCAGCTTGGTAAGGTATTACAACTATGGCTACACCTTC. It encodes CASSLVRYYNYGYTF.

CDR3 region: CASSQGASGGLAGGNTGELFF. CDR3 nucleotide sequence: TGCGCCAGCAGCCAAGGAGCATCCGGGGGACTAGCGGGAGGGAACACCGGGGAGCTGTTTTTT. The chain carries TRBV4-3 and TRBJ2-2; 15 bases fit TRBD2. This CDR3 region has 21 residues. V was pared by 1 base and J by 1 base, with 10 bases of the junction left unmatched. Looked up from germline, CDR1 is LGHNA and CDR2 is YSLEER.

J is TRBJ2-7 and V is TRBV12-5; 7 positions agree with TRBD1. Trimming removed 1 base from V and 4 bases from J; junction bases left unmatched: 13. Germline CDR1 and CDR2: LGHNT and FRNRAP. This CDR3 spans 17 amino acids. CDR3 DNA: TGTGCTAGTGGTTTGGGAAGGGGACAGTCGGACTTTTACGAGCAGTACTTC. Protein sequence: CASGLGRGQSDFYEQYF. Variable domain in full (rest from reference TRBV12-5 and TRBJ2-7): DARVTQTPRHKVTEMGQEVTMRCQPILGHNTVFWYRQTMMQGLELLAYFRNRAPLDDSGMPKDRFSAEMPDATLATLKIQPSEPRDSAVYFCASGLGRGQSDFYEQYFGPGTRLTVT.

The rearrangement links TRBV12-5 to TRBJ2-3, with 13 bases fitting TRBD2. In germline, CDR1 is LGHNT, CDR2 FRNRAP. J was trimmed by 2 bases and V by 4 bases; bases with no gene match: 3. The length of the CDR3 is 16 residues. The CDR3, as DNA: TGTGCTAGTGGTTACGGACTAGCGGGAGCCACAGATACGCAGTATTTT. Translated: CASGYGLAGATDTQYF.

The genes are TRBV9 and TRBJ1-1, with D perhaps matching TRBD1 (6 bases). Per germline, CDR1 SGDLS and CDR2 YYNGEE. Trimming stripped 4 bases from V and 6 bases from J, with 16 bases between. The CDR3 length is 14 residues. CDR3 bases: TGTGCCAGCAGCTTTCGACAGGAGGGGGCTGAAGCTTTCTTT. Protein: CASSFRQEGAEAFF. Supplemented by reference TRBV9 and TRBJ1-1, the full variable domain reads DSGVTQTPKHLITATGQRVTLRCSPRSGDLSVYWYQQSLDQGLQFLIQYYNGEERAKGNILERFSAQQFPDLHSELNLSSLELGDSALYFCASSFRQEGAEAFFGQGTRLTVV.

The CDR3 nucleotides read TGTGCCAGTAGTATAAGGACAGGCGGGGATGGCTACACCTTC. It specifies CASSIRTGGDGYTF. The V gene is TRBV19, the J gene TRBJ1-2, with 7 positions matching TRBD1. Germline V lookup: CDR1 LNHDA, CDR2 SQIVND (reference sequence). V gave up 2 bases and J gave up 6 bases; unmatched junction bases: 6. The CDR3 has 14 residues.

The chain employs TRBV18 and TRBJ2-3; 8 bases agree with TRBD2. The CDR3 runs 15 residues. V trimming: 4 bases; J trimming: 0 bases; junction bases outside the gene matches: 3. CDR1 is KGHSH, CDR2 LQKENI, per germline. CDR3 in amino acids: CASSQGTRSTDTQYF. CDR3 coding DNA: TGTGCCAGCTCACAGGGGACTAGAAGCACAGATACGCAGTATTTT.

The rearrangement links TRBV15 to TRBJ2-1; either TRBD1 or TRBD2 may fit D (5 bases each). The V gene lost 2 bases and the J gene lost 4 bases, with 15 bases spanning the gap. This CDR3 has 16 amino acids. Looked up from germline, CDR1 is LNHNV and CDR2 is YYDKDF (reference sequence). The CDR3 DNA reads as TGTGCCACCAGCAGACCCCGACAGCGGCAATACAATGAGCAGTTCTTC. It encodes CATSRPRQRQYNEQFF.

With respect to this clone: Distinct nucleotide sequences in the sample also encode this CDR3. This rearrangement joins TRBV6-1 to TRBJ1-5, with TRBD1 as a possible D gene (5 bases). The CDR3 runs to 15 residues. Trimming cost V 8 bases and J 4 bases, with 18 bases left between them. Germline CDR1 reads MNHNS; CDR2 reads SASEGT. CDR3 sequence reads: CASLGLAGINQPQHF. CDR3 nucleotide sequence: TGTGCCAGCTTGGGGCTTGCAGGCATTAATCAGCCCCAGCATTTT.

This CDR3 is CASSYRDSGANVLTF. The CDR3 DNA sequence: TGTGCCAGCAGTTACCGCGACTCTGGGGCCAACGTCCTGACTTTC. The chain carries TRBV6-5 and TRBJ2-6; D is unclear. Per germline, CDR1 MNHEY and CDR2 SVGAGI. The CDR3 has 15 amino acids. Deletions cut 2 bases from V and 0 bases from J, with 5 bases between.

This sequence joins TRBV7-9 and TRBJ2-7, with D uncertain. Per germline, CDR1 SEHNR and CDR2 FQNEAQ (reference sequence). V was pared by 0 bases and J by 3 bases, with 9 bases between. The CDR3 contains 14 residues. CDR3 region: CASSLAGANYEQYF. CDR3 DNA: TGTGCCAGCAGCTTAGCAGGAGCTAACTACGAGCAGTACTTC.

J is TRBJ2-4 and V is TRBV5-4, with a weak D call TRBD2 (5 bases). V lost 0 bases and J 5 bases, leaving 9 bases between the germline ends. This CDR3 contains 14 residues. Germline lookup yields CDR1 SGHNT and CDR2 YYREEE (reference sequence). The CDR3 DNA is TGTGCCAGCAGCTTGGCCGGACTCGAAAACATTCAGTACTTC. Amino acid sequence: CASSLAGLENIQYF.

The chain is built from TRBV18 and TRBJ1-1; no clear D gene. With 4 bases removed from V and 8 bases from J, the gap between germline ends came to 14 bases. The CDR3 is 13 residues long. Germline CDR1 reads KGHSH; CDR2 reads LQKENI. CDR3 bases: TGTGCCAGCTCACAGGGTGTCCGTGCCGAAGCTTTCTTT. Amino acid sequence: CASSQGVRAEAFF.

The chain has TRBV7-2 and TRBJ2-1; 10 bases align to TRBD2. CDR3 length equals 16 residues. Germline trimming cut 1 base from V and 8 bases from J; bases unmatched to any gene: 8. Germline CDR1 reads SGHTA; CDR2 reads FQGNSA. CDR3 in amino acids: CASSLDLAGVGDEQFF. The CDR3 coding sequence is TGTGCCAGCAGCTTAGACCTAGCGGGAGTGGGGGATGAGCAGTTCTTC.

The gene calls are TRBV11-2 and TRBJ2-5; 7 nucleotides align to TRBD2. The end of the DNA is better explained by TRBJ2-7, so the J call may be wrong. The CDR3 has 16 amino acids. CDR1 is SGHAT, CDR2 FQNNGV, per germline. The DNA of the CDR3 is TGTGCCAGCAGCTTAGGCGGGTGGGGGGGAACTTACGAGCAGTACTTC. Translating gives CASSLGGWGGTYEQYF.

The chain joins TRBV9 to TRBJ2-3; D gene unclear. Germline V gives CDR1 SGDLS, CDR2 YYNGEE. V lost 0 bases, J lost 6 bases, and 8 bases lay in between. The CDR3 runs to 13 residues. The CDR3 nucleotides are TGTGCCAGCAGCGTAGTGGGGTCGGATACGCAGTATTTT. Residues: CASSVVGSDTQYF.